A selection of T cell receptor beta chains follows, all from one sample in a study of blood T cells in healthy people across ages. Via MiXCR, TCRdb re-called the 5' RACE reads, giving one row per CDR3 protein. The sample contains about 970,000 distinct CDR3 sequences, roughly 51% of which appear only once. Source material: blood. The receptor source for this set is an older woman in good health. CDR3s include the opening cysteine and the closing phenylalanine or tryptophan. The D gene is left open where the match is weak. Some rows mark clone size as missing; the rest say once, few, many or name a class of expanded clone.

CDR3aa	CDR3nt	d_gene	abundance	len	v_gene	j_gene
CTSSAQETQYF	TGCACCAGCAGCGCTCAAGAGACCCAGTACTTC	.	.	11	TRBV5-1	TRBJ2-5
CASSLWTSDHNEQFF	TGTGCCAGCAGTTTATGGACTAGCGATCACAATGAGCAGTTCTTC	TRBD2	.	15	TRBV12-3/TRBV12-4	TRBJ2-1
CASSWAGTENSPLHF	TGTGCCAGCAGTTGGGCCGGGACGGAAAATTCACCCCTCCACTTT	.	once	15	TRBV27	TRBJ1-6
CASSQDSGPYSYEQYF	TGCGCCAGCAGCCAAGATTCAGGCCCCTACTCCTACGAGCAGTACTTC	.	.	16	TRBV4-1	TRBJ2-7
CASSPYRASRPGGYTF	TGTGCCAGCAGTCCTTACAGGGCCTCCAGGCCCGGGGGCTACACCTTC	.	few	16	TRBV12-3/TRBV12-4	TRBJ1-2
CATRRSNYGYTF	TGTGCCACCCGACGGAGCAACTATGGCTACACCTTC	.	few	12	TRBV6-5	TRBJ1-2
CASSYSVLEYEQYF	TGTGCCAGCAGTTACTCCGTCCTGGAGTACGAGCAGTACTTC	.	few	14	TRBV6-5	TRBJ2-7
CASSDGGEETQYF	TGCGCCAGCAGCGACGGAGGGGAAGAGACCCAGTACTTC	.	few	13	TRBV5-1	TRBJ2-5
CSARSGDGTGVYNEQFF	TGCAGTGCTAGATCTGGAGACGGGACAGGGGTCTACAATGAGCAGTTCTTC	TRBD1	few	17	TRBV20-1	TRBJ2-1
CSASTGVLEAFF	TGCAGCGCAAGTACAGGCGTACTTGAAGCTTTCTTT	.	.	12	TRBV29-1	TRBJ1-1